This TCR beta chain is drawn from a study of cytomegalovirus exposure and HLA in healthy donors. Whole-study results and caveats: Some TCR beta chains (roughly 150 of them) were listed as cytomegalovirus-associated.

Donors sampled were nominally healthy, though unrecorded immune exposures were likely. Points on this clone: Its antigen is not known.

The V gene's germline CDR1 is GTSNPN and CDR2 SVGIG (reference sequence). The CDR3 is 12 amino acids. Trimming pared 0 bases from V and 4 bases from J, leaving 7 bases between. PCR primers comprised 60 Vbeta and 13 Jbeta primers. Generated by immunoSEQ multiplex PCR, the TCRdb table keeps only in-frame clones and is missing some. The sample consists of around 70,000 clones, less than 65% of them appearing once. The sequence came from a man aged 25 to 40 in good health and CMV-seronegative. Sequencing was carried out using PBMCs. The chain carries TRBV30 and TRBJ2-7; TRBD1 is a possible D gene (6 bases). CDR3 region: CAWSVDRYEQYF. The CDR3 DNA reads as TGTGCCTGGAGTGTAGACAGGTACGAGCAGTACTTC. Using reference TRBV30 and TRBJ2-7 for the parts outside the CDR3, the full variable domain is SQTIHQWPATLVQPVGSPLSLECTVEGTSNPNLYWYRQAAGRGLQLLFYSVGIGQISSEVPQNLSASRPQDRQFILSSKKLLLSDSGFYLCAWSVDRYEQYFGPGTRLTVT.